The source of this TCR beta chain is a study of shared clonotypes between healthy human individuals. Germline lookup yields CDR1 SGHTA and CDR2 FQGNSA. The CDR3 length is 15 residues. V was shortened by 1 base and J by 1 base, with 10 bases between the two germline ends. Terminally differentiated effector memory CD45RA+ cells were excluded by CCR7 positive selection of CD45RO-negative cells. It was across several immunoSEQ plates that each subset's genomic DNA was evenly split. Using immunoSEQ multiplex PCR, the repertoire was profiled, and TCRdb retains in-frame clones only, with some absent. The table lists 2 million or so clones, roughly 94% of them singletons, with roughly 1% in the top ten.

This TCR was recovered from a man aged 18-30 years in good health. The sequencing sample was made of naive CD8+ T cells sorted from blood. V and J are TRBV7-2 and TRBJ1-1; no clear D gene. For the CDR3, the DNA is TGTGCCAGCAGCTTAGTCCCGGGTCCGAACACTGAAGCTTTCTTT. It is translated as CASSLVPGPNTEAFF.